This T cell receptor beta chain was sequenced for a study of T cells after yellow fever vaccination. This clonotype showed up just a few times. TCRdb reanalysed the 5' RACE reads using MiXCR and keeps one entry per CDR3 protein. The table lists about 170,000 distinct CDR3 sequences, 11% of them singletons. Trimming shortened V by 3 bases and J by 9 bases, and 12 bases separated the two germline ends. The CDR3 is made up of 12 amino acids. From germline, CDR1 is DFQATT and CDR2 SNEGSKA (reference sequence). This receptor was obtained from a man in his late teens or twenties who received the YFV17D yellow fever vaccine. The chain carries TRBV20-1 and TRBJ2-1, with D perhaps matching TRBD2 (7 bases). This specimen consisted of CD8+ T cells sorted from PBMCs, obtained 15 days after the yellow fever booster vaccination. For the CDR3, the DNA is TGCAGTGCTAGTAAGGGGGGGCCTGAGCAGTTCTTC. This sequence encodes CSASKGGPEQFF.